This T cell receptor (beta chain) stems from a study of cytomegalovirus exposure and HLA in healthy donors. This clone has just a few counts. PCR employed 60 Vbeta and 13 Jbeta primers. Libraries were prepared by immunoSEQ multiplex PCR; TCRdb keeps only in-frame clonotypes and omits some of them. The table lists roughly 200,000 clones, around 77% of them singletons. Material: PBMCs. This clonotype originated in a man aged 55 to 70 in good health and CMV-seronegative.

The CDR3 region has the DNA TGCGCCAGCAGCTTGGCCGCCGGCAGGAGGTCTGGAAACACCATATATTTT. It encodes CASSLAAGRRSGNTIYF. The V call is TRBV5-1, the J call TRBJ1-3; D not resolved. Trimming stripped 0 bases from V and 1 base from J, with 14 bases between. Germline lookup yields CDR1 SGHRS and CDR2 YFSETQ. The CDR3 has 17 residues.